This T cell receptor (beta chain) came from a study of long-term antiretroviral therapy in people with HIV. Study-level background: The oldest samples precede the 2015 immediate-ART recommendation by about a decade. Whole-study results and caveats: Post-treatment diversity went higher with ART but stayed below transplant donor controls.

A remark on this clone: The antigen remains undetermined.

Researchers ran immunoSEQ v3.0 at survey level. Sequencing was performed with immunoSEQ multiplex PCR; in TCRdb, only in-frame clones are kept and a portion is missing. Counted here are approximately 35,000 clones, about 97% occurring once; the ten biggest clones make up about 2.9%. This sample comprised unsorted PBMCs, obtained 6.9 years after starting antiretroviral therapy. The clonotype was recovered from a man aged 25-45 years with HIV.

The CDR3: CASSLQLQGSNQPQHF. DNA of the CDR3: TGTGCCAGCAGCTTGCAACTACAGGGTAGCAATCAGCCCCAGCATTTT. V gene TRBV5-6 combines with J gene TRBJ1-5; a possible D gene is TRBD1 (6 bases). The V end lost 1 base, the J end lost 0 bases, and 11 bases lay between the germline ends. Germline assignment: CDR1 SGHDT and CDR2 YYEEEE. The CDR3 totals 16 residues. Full variable domain (remainder filled in from reference TRBV5-6 and TRBJ1-5): DAGVTQSPTHLIKTRGQQVTLRCSPKSGHDTVSWYQQALGQGPQFIFQYYEEEERQRGNFPDRFSGHQFPNYSSELNVNALLLGDSALYLCASSLQLQGSNQPQHFGDGTRLSIL.